This T cell receptor beta chain was profiled in a study of shared clonotypes between healthy human individuals. Study background: Three CD4 naive, three CD4 memory, two CD8 naive and one CD8 memory plate were used per donor.

Overall study findings and caveats: Clonotypes shared by all four sorted-subset donors had higher generation probabilities than non-shared clonotypes. For sorted subsets, rarefaction showed incomplete sequencing despite large depth.

The table came from immunoSEQ multiplex PCR; TCRdb's copy has only in-frame clones and leaves some out. Here the sample spans 190,000 or so clones, 65% to 80% being singletons. This clone was observed a handful of times. Its antigen is not identified. Both subsets, CD45RA+ naive and CD45RA-negative memory, were split from the CD4+ cells. The sample consisted of memory CD4+ T cells sorted from blood. Subset specified: CD45RA-negative fraction. This TCR was recovered from a man younger than 45 in good health.

CDR3 protein: CASSSGGLTDTQYF. The CDR3 DNA is TGTGCCAGCAGTAGTGGGGGCCTCACAGATACGCAGTATTTT. J is TRBJ2-3 and V is TRBV28; possible D gene TRBD1, 6 bases. There are 14 residues in the CDR3. CDR1 and CDR2 (germline): MDHEN, SYDVKM. V lost 5 bases and J 2 bases, leaving 11 bases between the germline ends.